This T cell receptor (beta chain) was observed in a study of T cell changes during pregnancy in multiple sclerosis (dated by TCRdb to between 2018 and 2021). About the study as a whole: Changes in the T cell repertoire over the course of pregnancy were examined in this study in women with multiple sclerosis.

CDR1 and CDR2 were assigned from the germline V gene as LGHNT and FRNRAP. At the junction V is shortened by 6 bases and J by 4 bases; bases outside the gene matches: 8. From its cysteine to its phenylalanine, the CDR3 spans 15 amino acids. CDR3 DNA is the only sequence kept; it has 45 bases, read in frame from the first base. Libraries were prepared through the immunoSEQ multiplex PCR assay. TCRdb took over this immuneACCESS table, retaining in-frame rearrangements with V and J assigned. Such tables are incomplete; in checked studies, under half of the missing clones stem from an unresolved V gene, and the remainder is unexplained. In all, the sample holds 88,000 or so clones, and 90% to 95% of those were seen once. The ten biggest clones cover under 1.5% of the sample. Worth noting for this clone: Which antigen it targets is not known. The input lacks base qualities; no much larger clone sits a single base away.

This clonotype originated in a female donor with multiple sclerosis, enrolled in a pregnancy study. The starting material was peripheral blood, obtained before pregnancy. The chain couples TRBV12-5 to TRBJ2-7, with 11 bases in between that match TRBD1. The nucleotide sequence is TGTGCTAGTGGCCAAGCAGGGACAGGGGGATACGAGCAGTACTTC. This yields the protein CASGQAGTGGYEQYF.